These 23 T cell receptor beta chains were all obtained from the same sample, sequenced in a study of blood T cell repertoires in COVID-19. Repertoires were generated with immunoSEQ multiplex PCR, while TCRdb's copy carries only in-frame clones and drops some. The top ten hold roughly 9.8% of the sample, which has about 170,000 clones, roughly nine tenths seen once. Sequenced material: peripheral blood. The receptors originated from an older woman with COVID-19, enrolled during active disease.

V and J are TRBV9 and TRBJ1-4; D is uncertain. Trimming cost V 2 bases and J 3 bases, with 11 bases left between them. The CDR3 is made up of 15 amino acids. Per the germline V gene, CDR1 is SGDLS and CDR2 is YYNGEE. CDR3 protein: CASSVAVAANEKLFF. The CDR3 DNA sequence: TGTGCCAGCAGCGTTGCGGTAGCCGCTAATGAAAAACTGTTTTTT.

The gene calls are TRBV7-3 and TRBJ2-5; the D gene is possibly TRBD2 (5 bases). This CDR3 region has 15 residues. Per the germline V gene, CDR1 is SGHTA and CDR2 is FQGTGA. V shed 2 bases and J shed 4 bases, with 14 bases lying between them. CDR3 nucleotide sequence: TGTGCCAGCAGCTTAGGCGCCGGGGTGGTAGAGACCCAGTACTTC. It codes for CASSLGAGVVETQYF.

This chain links TRBV19 with TRBJ2-3, with D possibly matching TRBD2 (6 bases). Germline CDR1 and CDR2: LNHDA and SQIVND (reference sequence). This CDR3 spans 15 amino acids. Trimming removed 2 bases from V and 1 base from J, with 10 bases in between. The CDR3 is CASSITGRGTDTQYF. CDR3 DNA sequence: TGTGCCAGTAGTATAACCGGGAGAGGCACAGATACGCAGTATTTT.

The genes are TRBV30 and TRBJ2-7, with D possibly being TRBD2 (5 bases). CDR1 is GTSNPN, CDR2 SVGIG, per germline (reference sequence). Deletions cut 4 bases from V and 2 bases from J, with 9 bases between. There are 12 residues in the CDR3. The CDR3 region has the DNA TGTGCCTGGAACCGGGATACCTACGAGCAGTACTTC. It specifies CAWNRDTYEQYF.

The chain recombines TRBV6-2 or TRBV6-3 with TRBJ2-1, with 12 bases aligning to TRBD2. CDR1 is MNHEY and CDR2 is SVGEGT in the germline V gene. CDR3 length: 15 amino acids. Trimming at V came to 0 bases and at J to 7 bases, leaving 1 base not matched to a gene. This CDR3 is CASSYSGTSGNEQFF. In DNA form, the CDR3 reads TGTGCCAGCAGTTACTCAGGGACTAGCGGGAATGAGCAGTTCTTC.

The genes are TRBV21-1 and TRBJ2-7; TRBD2 is the table's D call and was not checked against the DNA. TRBV21-1 is classified as a pseudogene. The CDR3 has 14 residues. CDR3 bases: TGTGCCAGCACCGACGAGCGGGGGCCCTACGAGCAGTACTTC. This encodes CASTDERGPYEQYF.

A single count supports this clone. The chain couples TRBV7-2 to TRBJ2-2, with a weak D call TRBD2 (5 bases). Germline V CDR1 and CDR2: SGHTA, FQGNSA. CDR3 length: 13 residues. Trimming removed 2 bases from V and 6 bases from J, with 7 bases in between. The CDR3 loop reads CASSLRGPGELFF. The CDR3 nucleotides are TGTGCCAGCAGCTTAAGAGGGCCCGGGGAGCTGTTTTTT. Filled out from reference TRBV7-2 and TRBJ2-2, the complete variable domain reads GAGVSQSPSNKVTEKGKDVELRCDPISGHTALYWYRQSLGQGLEFLIYFQGNSAPDKSGLPSDRFSAERTGGSVSTLTIQRTQQEDSAVYLCASSLRGPGELFFGEGSRLTVL.

This chain uses TRBV2 with TRBJ1-2; 10 nucleotides agree with TRBD1. V lost 1 base to trimming and J lost 4 bases; unmatched junction nucleotides: 6. The CDR3 has 16 residues. CDR1 is SNHLY, CDR2 FYNNEI, per germline. The CDR3 reads CASSEGGTGVSYGYTF. The CDR3 nucleotides read TGTGCCAGCAGTGAAGGCGGGACAGGGGTGTCCTATGGCTACACCTTC.

The chain is built from TRBV19 and TRBJ2-1; TRBD2 aligns across 12 bases. Per germline, CDR1 LNHDA and CDR2 SQIVND (reference sequence). The CDR3 is 14 amino acids. Unmatched junction bases numbered 5, after V lost 4 bases and J lost 10 bases. In nucleotides, the CDR3 is TGTGCCAGTAGTACTGGACTAGCGGGATTCGAGCAGTTCTTC. Amino acid sequence: CASSTGLAGFEQFF.

The rearrangement joins TRBV25-1 to TRBJ2-2, with D uncertain. CDR1 is MGHDK and CDR2 is SYGVNS in the germline V gene. V was pared by 10 bases and J by 6 bases, with 12 bases between. The CDR3 covers 12 residues. The CDR3: CAIEENPGELFF. Here the CDR3 DNA reads TGTGCCATCGAGGAGAATCCCGGGGAGCTGTTTTTT.

The V call is TRBV7-2, the J call TRBJ2-7, with 9 bases matching TRBD2. V gave up 2 bases and J gave up 3 bases; unmatched junction bases: 11. CDR1 is SGHTA and CDR2 is FQGNSA in the germline V gene. The CDR3 sequence is 17 residues long. CDR3 residues: CASSLMLAGLLFYEQYF. In DNA, the CDR3 is TGTGCCAGCAGCTTAATGCTAGCGGGACTGCTATTCTACGAGCAGTACTTC.

The chain couples TRBV7-2 to TRBJ1-2, with D possibly TRBD1 on 6 matching bases. The CDR3 length is 15 residues. The germline V gene has CDR1 SGHTA and CDR2 FQGNSA. Deletions cut 5 bases from V and 3 bases from J, with 16 bases between. CDR3 sequence: CASSHYPQGDYGYTF. Here the CDR3 DNA reads TGTGCCAGCAGCCATTACCCACAGGGCGACTATGGCTACACCTTC. Full variable domain (rest looked up from reference TRBV7-2 and TRBJ1-2): GAGVSQSPSNKVTEKGKDVELRCDPISGHTALYWYRQSLGQGLEFLIYFQGNSAPDKSGLPSDRFSAERTGGSVSTLTIQRTQQEDSAVYLCASSHYPQGDYGYTFGSGTRLTVV.

This chain connects TRBV27 to TRBJ2-1; possibly TRBD2 for D (5 bases). This CDR3 spans 13 amino acids. The germline V and J ends were trimmed by 6 bases and 4 bases, with 10 bases remaining between them. Germline loops: CDR1 MNHEY, CDR2 SMNVEV (reference sequence). The CDR3 loop reads CASRSPGYNEQFF. CDR3 in DNA: TGTGCCAGCAGATCCCCGGGATACAATGAGCAGTTCTTC.

The rearrangement links TRBV7-2 to TRBJ1-5; D remains unclear. Germline V gene lookup returns CDR1 SGHTA and CDR2 FQGNSA. The CDR3 has 14 residues. V was trimmed by 5 bases and J by 0 bases, leaving 8 bases between them. In DNA form, the CDR3 reads TGTGCCAGCAGCCCTCTTTATAGCAATCAGCCCCAGCATTTT. Translating gives CASSPLYSNQPQHF.

The V call is TRBV4-2, the J call TRBJ2-7, with D possibly matching TRBD1 (5 bases). The CDR3 covers 14 residues. Germline V gene data show CDR1 as LGHNA and CDR2 as YNFKEQ. V lost 4 bases to trimming and J lost 2 bases, with 12 bases between them. The CDR3: CASSLRDSTYEQYF. In nucleotides, the CDR3 is TGTGCCAGCAGCCTTCGCGACAGTACCTACGAGCAGTACTTC.

The CDR3 DNA follows: TGTGCCAGCAGCTTACAGGGAAATAGAGACACTGAAGCTTTCTTT. Its translation is CASSLQGNRDTEAFF. The chain employs TRBV7-8 and TRBJ1-1; D might be TRBD1 (5 bases). Germline CDR1 SGHVS, CDR2 FQNEAQ. The CDR3 covers 15 residues. V was trimmed by 2 bases and J by 3 bases, leaving 13 bases between them.

The V and J genes are TRBV4-3 and TRBJ1-5; maybe TRBD1 (5 bases). Between the trimmed V and J ends, which lost 5 bases and 5 bases, there was a span of 10 bases. The germline CDR1 and CDR2 sequences are LGHNA and YSLEER. The length of the CDR3 is 13 residues. The CDR3 DNA is TGCGCCAGCAGCGGGGCCATTGATCAGCCCCAGCATTTT. Amino acids: CASSGAIDQPQHF.

The chain uses TRBV25-1 and TRBJ2-2; D possibly corresponds to TRBD2 (5 bases). Trimming took off 2 bases at V and 6 bases at J, with 10 bases between the two ends. CDR1 and CDR2 (germline): MGHDK, SYGVNS. CDR3 length: 14 amino acids. The CDR3: CASSERGWAGELFF. The CDR3 nucleotides are TGTGCCAGCAGTGAACGAGGGTGGGCCGGGGAGCTGTTTTTT.

This clone was recorded a few times. This chain uses TRBV7-2 with TRBJ1-6; perhaps TRBD1 as D (6 bases). Germline CDR1 and CDR2: SGHTA and FQGNSA. The CDR3 length is 13 residues. Trimming took off 8 bases at V and 4 bases at J, with 9 bases between the two ends. The CDR3 region is CASQDRYNSPLHF. The CDR3 DNA follows: TGTGCCAGCCAGGACAGATATAATTCACCCCTCCACTTT.

This clone was seen a few times. This rearrangement joins TRBV25-1 to TRBJ2-2, with TRBD1 identical over 8 bases. This CDR3 is built from 18 residues. Germline V lookup: CDR1 MGHDK, CDR2 SYGVNS. J lost 1 base, V lost 4 bases, and 11 bases had no gene match. The CDR3 reads CASSAERPGTGNTGELFF. The CDR3, as DNA: TGTGCCAGCAGTGCCGAAAGACCCGGGACAGGGAACACCGGGGAGCTGTTTTTT.

The J gene is TRBJ2-7, the V gene TRBV9; tentatively, D is TRBD1 (6 bases). Germline lookup yields CDR1 SGDLS and CDR2 YYNGEE. This CDR3 is 15 amino acids long. Trimming shortened V by 3 bases and J by 3 bases, and 16 bases separated the two germline ends. The CDR3 DNA sequence: TGTGCCAGCAGCGCCGATACAGGGTTGGGCTACGAGCAGTACTTC. Translation gives CASSADTGLGYEQYF.

The V call is TRBV11-3, the J call TRBJ2-3; weak D call: TRBD1 (6 bases). The germline V and J ends were trimmed by 5 bases and 2 bases, with 14 bases remaining between them. Germline assignment: CDR1 SGHNT and CDR2 YENEEA. The CDR3 has 15 residues. For the CDR3, the DNA is TGTGCCAGCAGCCCCCAGGGGACAAACACAGATACGCAGTATTTT. Translated: CASSPQGTNTDTQYF.

This chain connects TRBV19 to TRBJ1-5; 9 bases match TRBD1. J lost 7 bases, V lost 5 bases, and 12 bases had no gene match. The CDR3 runs to 16 residues. The germline CDR1 and CDR2 sequences are LNHDA and SQIVND (reference sequence). CDR3 DNA: TGTGCCAGTAGTCCTCCGGGACAGGGAAGATGGCAGCCCCAGCATTTT. It encodes CASSPPGQGRWQPQHF.